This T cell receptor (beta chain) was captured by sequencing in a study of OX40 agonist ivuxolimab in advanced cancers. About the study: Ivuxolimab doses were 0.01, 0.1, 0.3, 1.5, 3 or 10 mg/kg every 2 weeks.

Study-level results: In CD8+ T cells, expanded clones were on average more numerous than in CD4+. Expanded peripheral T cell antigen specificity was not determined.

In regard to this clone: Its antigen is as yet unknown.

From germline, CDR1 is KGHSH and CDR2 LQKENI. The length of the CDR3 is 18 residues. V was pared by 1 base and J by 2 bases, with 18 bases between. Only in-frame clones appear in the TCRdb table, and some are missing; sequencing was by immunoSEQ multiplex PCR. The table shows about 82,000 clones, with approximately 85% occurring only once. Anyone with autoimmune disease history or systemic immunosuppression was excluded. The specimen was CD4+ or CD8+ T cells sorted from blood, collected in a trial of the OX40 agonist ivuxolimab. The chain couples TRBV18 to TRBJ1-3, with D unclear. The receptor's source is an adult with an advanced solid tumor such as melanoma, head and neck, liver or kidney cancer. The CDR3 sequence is CASSPLGSSLDPGNTIYF. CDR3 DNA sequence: TGTGCCAGCTCACCACTCGGTAGCTCCCTGGACCCTGGAAACACCATATATTTT.